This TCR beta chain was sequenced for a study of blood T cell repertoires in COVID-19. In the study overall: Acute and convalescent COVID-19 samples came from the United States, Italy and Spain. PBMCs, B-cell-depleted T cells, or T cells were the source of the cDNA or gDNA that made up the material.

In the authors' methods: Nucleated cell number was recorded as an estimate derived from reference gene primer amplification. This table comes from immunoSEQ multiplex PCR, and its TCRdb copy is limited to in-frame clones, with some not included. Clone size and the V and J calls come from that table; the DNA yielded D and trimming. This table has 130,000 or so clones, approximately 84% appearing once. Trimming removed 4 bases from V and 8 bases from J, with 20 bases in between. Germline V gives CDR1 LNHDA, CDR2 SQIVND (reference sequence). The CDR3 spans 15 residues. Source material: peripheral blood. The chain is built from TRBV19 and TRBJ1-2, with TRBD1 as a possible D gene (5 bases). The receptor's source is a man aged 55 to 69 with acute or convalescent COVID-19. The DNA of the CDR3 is TGTGCCAGTAGTACCCCCCCGGCGGGGGATTACGGCTACACCTTC. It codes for CASSTPPAGDYGYTF.